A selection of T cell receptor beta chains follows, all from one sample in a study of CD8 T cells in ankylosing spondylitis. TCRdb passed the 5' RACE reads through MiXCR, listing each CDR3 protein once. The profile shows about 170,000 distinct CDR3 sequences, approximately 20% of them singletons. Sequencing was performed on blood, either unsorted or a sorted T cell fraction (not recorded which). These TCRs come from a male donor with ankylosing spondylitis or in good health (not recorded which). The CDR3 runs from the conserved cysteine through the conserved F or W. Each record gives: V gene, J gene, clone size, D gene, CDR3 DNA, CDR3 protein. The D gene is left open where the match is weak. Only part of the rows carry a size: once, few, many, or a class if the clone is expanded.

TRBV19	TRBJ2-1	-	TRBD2	TGTGCCAGTAGTATAGAAGGGACGGGAGGGCTTCAGCGGTTCTTC	CASSIEGTGGLQRFF
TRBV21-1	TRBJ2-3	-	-	TGTACCAGCACGATCCATCCGGACAATAGCACAGATACGCAGTATTTT	CTSTIHPDNSTDTQYF
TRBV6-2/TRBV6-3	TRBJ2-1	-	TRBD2	TGTGCTTGTAGGCGGGAGATAGTGGATGAGCAGTTCTTC	CACRREIVDEQFF
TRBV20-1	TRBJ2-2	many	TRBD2	TGCAGTGCTAGTCTCACTAGCGGGAGGACAAACACCGGGGAGCTGTTTTTT	CSASLTSGRTNTGELFF
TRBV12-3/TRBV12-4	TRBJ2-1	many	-	TGTGCCAGCAGTTTAGGGGGGGGACAACAGTTCTTC	CASSLGGGQQFF
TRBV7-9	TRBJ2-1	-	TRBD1	TGTGCCAGCAGCTCCGACAGGGGTGGCAATGAGCAGTTCTTC	CASSSDRGGNEQFF
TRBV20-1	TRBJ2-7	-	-	TGCAGTGCTAGAGATCGGGTTTGGCCCTACGAGCAGTACTTC	CSARDRVWPYEQYF
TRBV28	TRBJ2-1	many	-	TGTGCCAGCCAACGGAGGGCCTCCTACAATGAGCAGTTCTTC	CASQRRASYNEQFF
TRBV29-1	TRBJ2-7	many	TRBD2	TGCAGCGCATCAGACCCGGGAGGGAGCTCCTACGAGCAGTACTTC	CSASDPGGSSYEQYF
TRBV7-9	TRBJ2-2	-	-	TGTGCCAGCAGCTTAATCAGGGTTTCCAACACCGGGGAGCTGTTTTTT	CASSLIRVSNTGELFF
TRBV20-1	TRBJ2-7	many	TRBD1	TGCAGTGCTAGCCGGACAGGGGGAAGCTACGAGCAGTACTTC	CSASRTGGSYEQYF
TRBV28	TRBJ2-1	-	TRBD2	TGTGCCCTCGGCCCCCGGCTAGCGGTCTACAATGAGCAGTTCTTC	CALGPRLAVYNEQFF
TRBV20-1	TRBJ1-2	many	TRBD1	TGCAGTGCCCGACAGGGGGACTATGGCTACACCTTC	CSARQGDYGYTF
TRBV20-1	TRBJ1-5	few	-	TGCAGTGCTACCGTCGGAGGGGAGGATCAGCCCCAGCATTTT	CSATVGGEDQPQHF
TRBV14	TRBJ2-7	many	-	TGTGCCAGCAGCCAGTTCTACGAGCAGTACTTC	CASSQFYEQYF
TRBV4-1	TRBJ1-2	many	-	TGCGCCAGCAGCCGCACCGGCATCCGCGGCTACACCTTC	CASSRTGIRGYTF
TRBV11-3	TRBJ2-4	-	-	TGTGCCAGCATAAAAGGGGGGGACATTCAGTACTTC	CASIKGGDIQYF
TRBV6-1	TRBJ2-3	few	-	TGTGCCAGCAGATCACTCAGGGGCACAGATACGCAGTATTTT	CASRSLRGTDTQYF
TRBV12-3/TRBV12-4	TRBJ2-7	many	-	TGTGCCAGCAGTTTAAGCCAGCCGTCCTACGAGCAGTACTTC	CASSLSQPSYEQYF
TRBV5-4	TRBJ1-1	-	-	TGTGCCAGCAGAATGGGCCAGGGCGCTGAAGCTTTCTTT	CASRMGQGAEAFF